The present T cell receptor (beta chain) was sequenced within a study of neurological immune-mediated disorders. TCRdb analysed the 5' RACE reads with MiXCR anew, one entry per CDR3 protein. The sample has tens of thousands of distinct CDR3 sequences, about a tenth seen once. Germline V gives CDR1 SEHNR, CDR2 FQNEAQ (reference sequence). The CDR3 length is 20 residues. The ends were cut back, 5 bases at V and 0 bases at J, with 23 bases in the middle. This clonotype occurred many times. Time point: longitudinal time-point 1 (baseline). The chain employs TRBV7-9 and TRBJ2-6; D is uncertain. This clonotype originated in a young man in good health. Sequenced: PBMCs. The CDR3 nucleotides are TGTGCCAGCAGCCCTGAAGTAGAGAACCGAGATTTCTCTGGGGCCAACGTCCTGACTTTC. This codes for CASSPEVENRDFSGANVLTF.